Shown below are 3 T cell receptor beta chains from a single sample sequenced in a study of blood T cell repertoires in COVID-19. Libraries were prepared by immunoSEQ multiplex PCR; TCRdb keeps only in-frame clonotypes and omits some of them. The profile shows 60,000 to 65,000 clones, approximately 84% of them singletons. Sequencing was performed on peripheral blood. These receptors were taken from a man aged 55 to 69 with COVID-19, enrolled during active disease.

The V and J genes are TRBV29-1 and TRBJ1-2, with a tentative D call TRBD1 (5 bases). V was clipped by 3 bases and J by 6 bases, with 14 bases between them. The CDR3 is 13 residues long. In germline, CDR1 is SQVTM, CDR2 ANQGSEA. CDR3 in DNA: TGCAGCGTTGATGACAGTCATCTGAATGGCTACACCTTC. Protein product: CSVDDSHLNGYTF.

This clone was picked up a small number of times. The genes are TRBV10-1 and TRBJ2-5; D is perhaps TRBD1 (6 bases). CDR3 length: 14 residues. With 8 bases removed from V and 1 base from J, the gap between germline ends came to 14 bases. Germline V gives CDR1 WNHNN, CDR2 SYGVQD (reference sequence). CDR3 nucleotides: TGCGCCAGCTCTAATCCGGACAGCCAAGAGACCCAGTACTTC. Encoded protein: CASSNPDSQETQYF.

This chain joins TRBV11-3 and TRBJ2-2; TRBD2 matches 9 bases. J lost 6 bases, V lost 1 base, and 3 bases had no gene match. Germline loops: CDR1 SGHNT, CDR2 YENEEA. This CDR3 has 15 amino acids. DNA of the CDR3: TGTGCCAGCAGCTTAGGCGGGGGGGGAGCCGGGGAGCTGTTTTTT. It yields the protein CASSLGGGGAGELFF.